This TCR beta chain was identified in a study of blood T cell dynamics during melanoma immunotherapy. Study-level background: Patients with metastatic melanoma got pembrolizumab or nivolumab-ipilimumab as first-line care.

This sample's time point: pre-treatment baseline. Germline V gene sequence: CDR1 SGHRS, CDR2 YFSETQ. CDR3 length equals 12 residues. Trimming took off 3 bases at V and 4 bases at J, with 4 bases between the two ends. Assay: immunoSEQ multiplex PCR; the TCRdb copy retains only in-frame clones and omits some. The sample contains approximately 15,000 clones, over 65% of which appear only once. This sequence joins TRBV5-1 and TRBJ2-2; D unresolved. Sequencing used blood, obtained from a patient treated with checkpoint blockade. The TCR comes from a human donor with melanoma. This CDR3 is CASSWSTGELFF. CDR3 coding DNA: TGCGCCAGCAGCTGGAGCACCGGGGAGCTGTTTTTT.